The present TCR beta chain was sequenced within a study of CD4 T cells in relation to SARS-CoV-2 and coronaviruses. Points on this clone: Antigen: not known.

Sequencing used immunoSEQ multiplex PCR; TCRdb keeps in-frame clones, though not all of them. The data hold tens of thousands of clones, with 70% to 90% observed a single time. Regarding the study as a whole: Memory recall responses, not primary responses primed in culture, are what the assay detects.

The CDR3 contains 11 residues. V gave up 1 base and J gave up 8 bases, with 3 bases separating them. Naive and memory CD4+ T cells were separated from cryopreserved PBMCs. The TCR originated in an adult with COVID-19. The J gene is TRBJ2-1, the V gene TRBV12-3 or TRBV12-4; no definite D call. The sample taken for sequencing was memory CD4+ T cells from PBMCs. DNA for the CDR3: TGTGCCAGCAGTTTAGTGGATGAGCAGTTCTTC. It translates to CASSLVDEQFF.